This T cell receptor (beta chain) was obtained from a study of blood T cell repertoires in COVID-19. Overall study: Some COVID-19 samples were acute and others convalescent; all came from the United States, Italy and Spain. In each case, the material was cDNA or gDNA derived from T cells, B-cell-depleted T cells, or PBMCs.

The germline CDR1 and CDR2 sequences are SGHRS and YFSETQ. This CDR3 spans 12 amino acids. After removal of 4 bases from V and 6 bases from J, the junction contained 3 bases not matched to a gene. Assay used: immunoSEQ multiplex PCR; TCRdb lists only in-frame clones, some missing. The sample consists of around 120,000 clones, 65% to 80% of them appearing once. The V gene is TRBV5-1, the J gene TRBJ1-2, with 7 positions matching TRBD1. The clonotype was recovered from a man aged 50 or older with acute or convalescent COVID-19. What was sequenced was peripheral blood. The CDR3 reads CASSPGTDGYTF. DNA for the CDR3: TGCGCCAGCAGCCCCGGGACAGATGGCTACACCTTC.